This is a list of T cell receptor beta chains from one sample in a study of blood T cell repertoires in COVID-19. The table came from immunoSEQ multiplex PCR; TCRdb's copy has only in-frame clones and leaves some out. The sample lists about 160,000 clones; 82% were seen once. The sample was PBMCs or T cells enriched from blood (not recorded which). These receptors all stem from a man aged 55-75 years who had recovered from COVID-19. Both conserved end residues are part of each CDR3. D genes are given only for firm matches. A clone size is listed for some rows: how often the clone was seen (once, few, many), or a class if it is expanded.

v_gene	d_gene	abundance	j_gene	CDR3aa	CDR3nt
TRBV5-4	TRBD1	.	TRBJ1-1	CASSNRQGLFTEAFF	TGTGCCAGCAGCAATAGACAGGGGCTATTTACTGAAGCTTTCTTT
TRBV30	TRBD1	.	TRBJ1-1	CAWWTGGALIDTEAFF	TGTGCCTGGTGGACAGGGGGCGCGTTAATCGACACTGAAGCTTTCTTT
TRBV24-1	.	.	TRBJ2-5	CATSVGHSSQETQYF	TGTGCCACCAGTGTGGGACACTCGAGCCAAGAGACCCAGTACTTC
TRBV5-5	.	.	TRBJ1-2	CASSLGVYRQNGYTF	TGTGCCAGCAGCTTGGGTGTGTACAGGCAAAATGGCTACACCTTC
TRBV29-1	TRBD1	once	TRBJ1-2	CSPGETRGLYTF	TGCAGCCCCGGGGAGACCAGGGGGTTATACACCTTC
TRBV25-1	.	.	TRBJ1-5	CASSEPGRGQPQHF	TGTGCCAGCAGTGAACCTGGGCGGGGTCAGCCCCAGCATTTT
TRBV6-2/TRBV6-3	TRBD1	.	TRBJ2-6	CASSYSTGHSGANVLTF	TGTGCCAGCAGTTACTCGACAGGGCACTCTGGGGCCAACGTCCTGACTTTC
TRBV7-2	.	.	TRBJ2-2	CASSSNGGGGVTGELFF	TGTGCCAGCAGTTCCAACGGGGGCGGGGGAGTGACCGGGGAGCTGTTTTTT
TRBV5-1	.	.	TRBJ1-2	CASSPGVSRTDYGYTF	TGCGCCAGCAGCCCTGGTGTAAGTCGGACAGATTATGGCTACACCTTC
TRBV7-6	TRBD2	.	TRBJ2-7	CASSLVRRGAGYEQYF	TGTGCCAGCAGCTTAGTGCGGCGGGGGGCCGGTTACGAGCAGTACTTC
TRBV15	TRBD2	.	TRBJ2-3	CATSRDGRLTDTQYF	TGTGCCACCAGCAGAGACGGGAGGCTCACAGATACGCAGTATTTT
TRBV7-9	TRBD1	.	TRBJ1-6	CASSLVVGTGVSPLHF	TGTGCCAGCAGCTTAGTAGTTGGGACAGGGGTTTCACCCCTCCACTTT